These 15 T cell receptor beta chains share one sample of origin, sequenced in a study of T cell responses to AZD1222 COVID-19 vaccine. Repertoires were generated with immunoSEQ multiplex PCR, while TCRdb's copy carries only in-frame clones and drops some. The sample lists fewer than 130,000 clones, around 81% occurring once. The sequenced sample was peripheral blood, obtained on day 0 of AZD1222 vaccination. These receptors all stem from an adult in good health.

This chain connects TRBV7-8 to TRBJ2-7; 11 positions match TRBD2. The germline V gene has CDR1 SGHVS and CDR2 FQNEAQ. There are 17 residues in the CDR3. J gave up 6 bases and V 4 bases, and 14 bases lay outside the gene matches. This CDR3 is CASSSTSGGRSQGEQYF. The CDR3 DNA is TGTGCCAGCAGCTCTACTAGCGGGGGCCGCTCTCAGGGCGAGCAGTACTTC.

The CDR3 here is CASSDGTQGQPQHF. The CDR3 nucleotides are TGTGCCAGCAGTGACGGAACACAAGGTCAGCCCCAGCATTTT. The chain carries TRBV6-1 and TRBJ1-5; D uncertain. The CDR3 length is 14 residues. Germline-derived CDR1 and CDR2 are MNHNS and SASEGT. V was trimmed by 3 bases and J by 6 bases, leaving 12 bases between them.

The chain carries TRBV7-9 and TRBJ1-4, with unresolved D. This CDR3 spans 12 amino acids. V lost 4 bases, J lost 8 bases, and 8 bases lay in between. Germline CDR1 SEHNR, CDR2 FQNEAQ (reference sequence). The CDR3 region is CASSSEGEKLFF. CDR3 nucleotides: TGTGCCAGCAGCTCAGAAGGGGAAAAACTGTTTTTT.

The chain links TRBV7-2 to TRBJ1-2; D is unclear. Germline V CDR1 and CDR2: SGHTA, FQGNSA. The CDR3 length is 11 residues. This chain's CDR3 is CARWQDHGYTF. The CDR3 DNA follows: TGTGCTAGGTGGCAGGATCATGGCTACACCTTC.

V and J are TRBV5-6 and TRBJ2-2; TRBD1 is a possible D gene (5 bases). This CDR3 contains 15 residues. V was shortened by 4 bases and J by 0 bases, with 10 bases between the two germline ends. Germline V CDR1 and CDR2: SGHDT, YYEEEE. The CDR3 bases are TGTGCCAGCAGCAGGACACCCCCGAACACCGGGGAGCTGTTTTTT. It codes for CASSRTPPNTGELFF.

In the case of this clone: This CDR3 is missing its conserved last phenylalanine or tryptophan, likely due to a read error. The chain carries TRBV14 and TRBJ1-6; tentative D call: TRBD1 (6 bases). From germline, CDR1 is SGHDN and CDR2 FVKESK. Trimming removed 2 bases at V and 12 bases at J, with 14 bases between. CDR3 length: 14 residues. The CDR3 reads CASSQSLQGRPLHL. In DNA, the CDR3 is TGTGCCAGCAGCCAATCACTTCAGGGGAGACCCCTCCACCTT.

The chain combines TRBV19 with TRBJ2-4; 8 nucleotides line up with TRBD2. The V and J ends lost 2 bases and 5 bases, in that order; junction bases with no gene match: 8. The germline gives CDR1 LNHDA, CDR2 SQIVND (reference sequence). This CDR3 comprises 16 residues. The DNA of the CDR3 is TGTGCCAGTAGTATATTGAGTAGCGGGATCCAAAACATTCAGTACTTC. Its translation is CASSILSSGIQNIQYF.

Only one count was recorded for this clone. The chain employs TRBV7-9 and TRBJ1-4, with D perhaps matching TRBD1 (6 bases). CDR1 SEHNR and CDR2 FQNEAQ come from the germline V gene (reference sequence). The CDR3 covers 16 residues. V was clipped by 5 bases and J by 0 bases, with 13 bases between them. CDR3 nucleotides: TGTGCCAGCAGCAACAGGGTCGGGGCAACTAATGAAAAACTGTTTTTT. Amino acids: CASSNRVGATNEKLFF.

The chain carries TRBV7-2 and TRBJ1-4; D unclear. This CDR3 comprises 13 residues. From germline, CDR1 is SGHTA and CDR2 FQGNSA. Trimming took 2 bases from V and 7 from J, leaving 8 bases between them. As DNA, the CDR3 is TGTGCCAGCAGCTTACGGCAAGCTGAAAAACTGTTTTTT. It codes for CASSLRQAEKLFF.

J is TRBJ2-2 and V is TRBV29-1; weak D call: TRBD2 (6 bases). The length of the CDR3 is 13 residues. V shed 7 bases and J shed 5 bases, with 14 bases lying between them. Germline CDR1 is SQVTM and CDR2 is ANQGSEA. CDR3 amino acids: CSAKGLQTGELFF. Written as DNA, the CDR3 is TGCAGCGCCAAGGGACTCCAAACCGGGGAGCTGTTTTTT.

This clone has just a few counts. The chain is built from TRBV23-1 and TRBJ2-3; the match to TRBD1 covers 10 bases. TRBV23-1 is known as an ORF, though its function is uncertain. V trimming: 0 bases; J trimming: 3 bases; junction bases outside the gene matches: 3. This CDR3 has 16 amino acids. As DNA, the CDR3 is TGCGCCAGCAGTCAATCGACAGGGGGCGAAACAGATACGCAGTATTTT. This translates into CASSQSTGGETDTQYF.

The CDR3 nucleotides are TGTGCCAGCAGCTTATATCAGGGGTTTAATGAAAAACTGTTTTTT. Its protein product is CASSLYQGFNEKLFF. This chain uses TRBV7-8 with TRBJ1-4; TRBD1 is a possible D gene (6 bases). Deletions cut 2 bases from V and 4 bases from J, with 11 bases between. The CDR3 spans 15 residues. CDR1 and CDR2 (germline): SGHVS, FQNEAQ.

The rearrangement uses TRBV7-2 and TRBJ2-3; D is ambiguous. Germline assignment: CDR1 SGHTA and CDR2 FQGNSA. The CDR3 runs to 15 residues. V lost 9 bases, J lost 0 bases, and 16 bases lay in between. The CDR3 sequence is CASRLILGSTDTQYF. The CDR3 bases are TGTGCCAGTCGTTTGATCCTAGGGAGCACAGATACGCAGTATTTT.

The rearrangement links TRBV2 to TRBJ2-2, with D hard to call. The germline gives CDR1 SNHLY, CDR2 FYNNEI. The length of the CDR3 is 15 residues. Trimming shortened V by 7 bases and J by 5 bases, and 17 bases separated the two germline ends. CDR3 coding DNA: TGTGCCAGCACCGCGACGAAGGTTAGGACCGGGGAGCTGTTTTTT. Encoded protein: CASTATKVRTGELFF. Full variable domain (rest looked up from reference TRBV2 and TRBJ2-2): EPEVTQTPSHQVTQMGQEVILRCVPISNHLYFYWYRQILGQKVEFLVSFYNNEISEKSEIFDDQFSVERPDGSNFTLKIRSTKLEDSAMYFCASTATKVRTGELFFGEGSRLTVL.

This clone was detected only a few times. The J gene is TRBJ2-1, the V gene TRBV6-5; D possibly corresponds to TRBD1 (5 bases). Germline V CDR1 and CDR2: MNHEY, SVGAGI. Trimming removed 6 bases at V and 0 bases at J, with 12 bases between. CDR3 length equals 15 residues. CDR3 bases: TGTGCCAGCAGGCGGACACAAATCTCCTACAATGAGCAGTTCTTC. Its protein is CASRRTQISYNEQFF.